The TCR beta chain described here comes from a study of cytomegalovirus exposure and HLA in healthy donors. Study at large: About four fifths of 350 to 400 genotyped donors fell in the Caucasian-associated ancestry cluster.

The CDR3 has 13 residues. V lost 7 bases, J lost 1 base, and 13 bases lay in between. In germline, CDR1 is SQVTM, CDR2 ANQGSEA. Vbeta (60) and Jbeta (13) primers were used in the PCR. Measured with immunoSEQ multiplex PCR; TCRdb has only the in-frame clones, and not every one. The sample consists of some 120,000 clones, about 15% of them appearing once. This TCR derives from a female donor in good health and CMV-seropositive. J is TRBJ1-2 and V is TRBV29-1; a weak D match, TRBD1 (6 bases). Sequenced material: PBMCs. CDR3 sequence: CSAGQPLNYGYTF. The CDR3 DNA reads as TGCAGCGCAGGACAGCCCCTTAACTATGGCTACACCTTC.